The 17 T cell receptor beta chains presented below share a single source sample, sequenced in a study of spatial heterogeneity in lung cancer. Stated time point: sample taken at primary tumor resection. Material for sequencing was whole RNA from tumor, nontumor lung or frozen PBMC, left unsorted. TCRdb analysed the 5' RACE reads with MiXCR anew, one entry per CDR3 protein. The sample carries 60,000 to 90,000 distinct CDR3 sequences, 13% recorded once. The starting material was PBMCs, obtained at surgery. The source of these receptors is a male donor with early-stage non-small cell lung cancer.

There are a few counts of this clonotype. The rearrangement links TRBV12-3 or TRBV12-4 to TRBJ1-5, with 7 bases that match TRBD1. This CDR3 comprises 15 residues. V lost 6 bases, J lost 2 bases, and 7 bases stayed unmatched. The CDR3 DNA sequence: TGTGCCAGCAGCTTAACAGGGGTCGGCAATCAGCCCCAGCATTTT. It specifies CASSLTGVGNQPQHF.

This clonotype was counted only a few times. The V gene is TRBV6-5, the J gene TRBJ2-3, with a possible D match to TRBD1 (6 bases). Germline loops: CDR1 MNHEY, CDR2 SVGAGI. Trimming removed 1 base at V and 7 bases at J, with 27 bases between. CDR3 size: 19 residues. This chain's CDR3 is CASSYFPDHKQGNVNTQYF. CDR3 sequence (DNA): TGTGCCAGCAGTTACTTTCCAGACCATAAGCAGGGGAACGTTAATACGCAGTATTTT.

This chain joins TRBV4-1 and TRBJ2-2; D perhaps matches TRBD1 (6 bases). The V end lost 5 bases, the J end lost 2 bases, and 21 bases lay between the germline ends. Germline CDR1 is MGHRA and CDR2 is YSYEKL. CDR3 length: 18 residues. The CDR3 DNA follows: TGCGCCAGCAGCTTCCGGACAGAGCCGACGTCTAACACCGGGGAGCTGTTTTTT. Translating gives CASSFRTEPTSNTGELFF.

A few counts support this clonotype. CDR3 sequence reads: CASSTSGAGNYEQYF. The CDR3 coding sequence is TGTGCCAGTAGTACCTCCGGGGCGGGGAACTACGAGCAGTACTTC. This chain joins TRBV19 and TRBJ2-7, with D tentatively TRBD2 (6 bases). Germline values: CDR1 LNHDA, CDR2 SQIVND (reference sequence). V lost 4 bases, J lost 3 bases, and 16 bases lay in between. This CDR3 has 15 residues.

The sample holds many counts of this clonotype. The V and J genes are TRBV12-3 or TRBV12-4 and TRBJ2-5; unclear D gene. The ends were cut back, 4 bases at V and 6 bases at J, with 9 bases in the middle. This CDR3 region has 12 residues. The CDR3 reads CASSSSLKTQYF. CDR3 in DNA: TGTGCCAGCAGTTCCTCATTGAAGACCCAGTACTTC.

This clonotype has only a few counts. The chain carries TRBV30 and TRBJ1-4, with TRBD1 identical over 9 bases. This CDR3 spans 14 amino acids. Germline CDR1 GTSNPN, CDR2 SVGIG (reference sequence). V was pared by 0 bases and J by 7 bases, with 3 bases of the junction left unmatched. The CDR3 bases are TGTGCCTGGAGTGTAACAGGGGGCTTTGAAAAACTGTTTTTT. This encodes CAWSVTGGFEKLFF.

This clonotype was seen repeatedly, ten times or more. The chain recombines TRBV9 with TRBJ2-5; D is unclear. Germline V gene lookup returns CDR1 SGDLS and CDR2 YYNGEE. This CDR3 comprises 15 residues. V was trimmed by 1 base and J by 3 bases, leaving 13 bases between them. Here the CDR3 DNA reads TGTGCCAGCAGCGTAAATTCCCTGGAGAAAGAGACCCAGTACTTC. Translating gives CASSVNSLEKETQYF.

In this sample, this clonotype turned up a few times. V and J are TRBV6-2 or TRBV6-3 and TRBJ2-5; tentative D call: TRBD1 (6 bases). The CDR3 length is 16 residues. V was cut by 0 bases and J by 1 base, with 12 bases left in between. The germline V gene has CDR1 MNHEY and CDR2 SVGEGT. CDR3 coding DNA: TGTGCCAGCAGTTACTCGGTCCGGACAGTCCAAGAGACCCAGTACTTC. Amino acids: CASSYSVRTVQETQYF.

This clonotype has only a few counts. This chain uses TRBV3-1 with TRBJ2-6, with TRBD1 matching over 7 bases. V shed 4 bases, J shed 15 bases, and the junction held 15 bases outside the gene matches. CDR1 is LGHDT and CDR2 is YNNKEL in the germline V gene (reference sequence). The CDR3 length is 15 residues. CDR3 sequence: CASSRRDSASLSLTF. CDR3 DNA: TGTGCCAGCAGCCGTAGGGACAGCGCTAGCCTTAGCCTGACTTTC.

This clonotype was picked up a small number of times. The chain combines TRBV6-2 or TRBV6-3 with TRBJ2-1; the D is unclear. Trimming removed 0 bases at V and 7 bases at J, with 1 base between. The germline CDR1 and CDR2 sequences are MNHEY and SVGEGT. The CDR3 has 11 amino acids. CDR3 sequence (DNA): TGTGCCAGCAGTTACTCTAATGAGCAGTTCTTC. Amino acid sequence: CASSYSNEQFF.

A few counts support this clonotype. The chain has TRBV24-1 and TRBJ1-1; 7 bases line up with TRBD1. V was pared by 3 bases and J by 5 bases, with 11 bases of the junction left unmatched. This CDR3 spans 16 amino acids. The V gene's germline CDR1 is KGHDR and CDR2 SFDVKD. The DNA for the CDR3 is TGTGCCACCAGTGATGATAATCAGGGGGGACGGACTGAAGCTTTCTTT. The encoded protein is CATSDDNQGGRTEAFF.

V usage is TRBV11-2 and J usage is TRBJ2-3, with D tentatively TRBD2 (5 bases). Germline V CDR1 and CDR2: SGHAT, FQNNGV. V was trimmed by 5 bases and J by 2 bases, leaving 20 bases between them. This CDR3 has 17 amino acids. The CDR3 is CASSSPRGRRFTDTQYF. The CDR3 coding sequence is TGTGCCAGCAGCAGTCCCCGGGGAAGGCGTTTCACAGATACGCAGTATTTT.

The rearrangement joins TRBV6-2 or TRBV6-3 to TRBJ1-2, with a possible D match to TRBD1 (6 bases). The germline V and J ends were trimmed by 8 bases and 4 bases, with 14 bases remaining between them. Germline CDR1 is MNHEY and CDR2 is SVGEGT. The CDR3 has 13 residues. CDR3 sequence: CASARGDIYGYTF. CDR3 nucleotides: TGTGCCAGCGCCAGGGGCGATATCTATGGCTACACCTTC.

This clonotype occurred a few times. The rearrangement joins TRBV5-1 to TRBJ2-7; 8 nucleotides align to TRBD1. The length of the CDR3 is 14 residues. Per germline, CDR1 SGHRS and CDR2 YFSETQ. V was pared by 2 bases and J by 3 bases, with 4 bases of the junction left unmatched. CDR3 sequence: CASSLQGEYYEQYF. The CDR3 region has the DNA TGCGCCAGCAGCTTACAGGGGGAGTACTACGAGCAGTACTTC.

This chain joins TRBV12-3 or TRBV12-4 and TRBJ2-7; D possibly uses TRBD1 or TRBD2 (5 bases each). The CDR3 has 17 residues. The germline V and J ends were trimmed by 0 bases and 3 bases, with 18 bases remaining between them. The CDR3 loop reads CASSLAPRGLQLYEQYF. DNA for the CDR3: TGTGCCAGCAGTTTAGCGCCCCGGGGCCTTCAACTCTACGAGCAGTACTTC.

This clonotype was seen a few times. The CDR3 DNA follows: TGTGCCAGTAGGACTAGCGGCACAGATACGCAGTATTTT. This gives the protein CASRTSGTDTQYF. The V gene is TRBV19, the J gene TRBJ2-3; 8 bases map to TRBD2. Per germline, CDR1 LNHDA and CDR2 SQIVND (reference sequence). V was clipped by 6 bases and J by 1 base; unmatched bases: 0. This CDR3 contains 13 residues.

This clonotype showed up many times. The chain couples TRBV3-1 to TRBJ1-1, with D unclear. The CDR3 has 12 residues. Germline V gives CDR1 LGHDT, CDR2 YNNKEL (reference sequence). V was cut by 3 bases and J by 4 bases, with 6 bases left in between. CDR3 sequence (DNA): TGTGCCAGCAGCCACTATAGCACTGAAGCTTTCTTT. Protein product: CASSHYSTEAFF.